The source of this TCR beta chain is a study of T cell changes during pregnancy in multiple sclerosis. TCRdb's copy holds only in-frame clones and misses some; the assay was immunoSEQ multiplex PCR. The table has fewer than 55,000 clones, about 90% seen once. CDR1 and CDR2 (germline): SEHNR, FQNEAQ (reference sequence). CDR3 length equals 15 residues. V was cut by 3 bases and J by 1 base, with 10 bases left in between. The sequencing here drew on peripheral blood, taken in the first trimester of pregnancy. The clonotype comes from a female donor with multiple sclerosis, enrolled in a pregnancy study. The chain carries TRBV7-9 and TRBJ1-3, with no clear D. The CDR3 nucleotides read TGTGCCAGCAGCTTCGGGTCTTCTTCTGGAAACACCATATATTTT. Encoded protein: CASSFGSSSGNTIYF.